These 24 T cell receptor beta chains came from one sample sequenced in a study of T cell repertoires in cytomegalovirus infection. TCRdb reanalysed the reads using MiXCR and keeps one entry per CDR3 protein. The table includes some 440,000 distinct CDR3 sequences, under 40% detected once. Sequenced: PBMCs. The receptor set was obtained from a human donor in good health (CMV status not recorded). Some clones in this sample may be carry-over from other donors' samples.

The chain joins TRBV28 to TRBJ1-1; D is possibly TRBD1 (6 bases). This CDR3 has 16 amino acids. Between the trimmed V and J ends, which lost 6 bases and 0 bases, there was a span of 17 bases. CDR1 and CDR2 from the germline V gene are MDHEN and SYDVKM. CDR3 sequence (DNA): TGTGCCAGCAGGGCGAGCACAGGGAGTATGAACACTGAAGCTTTCTTT. It codes for CASRASTGSMNTEAFF.

There are many counts of this clonotype. This sequence joins TRBV7-2 and TRBJ1-3; D perhaps matches TRBD1 (5 bases). Germline V gene sequence: CDR1 SGHTA, CDR2 FQGNSA. The germline V and J ends were trimmed by 2 bases and 6 bases, with 11 bases remaining between them. The CDR3 is 14 residues long. The CDR3 nucleotides are TGTGCCAGCAGCTTAAGCAGGGAGGAAAACACCATATATTTT. Amino acids: CASSLSREENTIYF.

The chain carries TRBV5-8 and TRBJ1-2, with TRBD1 identical over 7 bases. The CDR3 length is 16 residues. V lost 1 base, J lost 4 bases, and 10 bases stayed unmatched. Germline assignment: CDR1 SGHTS and CDR2 YDEGEE. The CDR3 DNA reads TGTGCCAGCAGCTTGAAGGAGGGGGCGCGTGGCTATGGCTACACCTTC. This codes for CASSLKEGARGYGYTF.

This clonotype was recorded at least ten times. The J gene is TRBJ1-6, the V gene TRBV6-1, with no clear D. The germline V gene encodes CDR1 MNHNS and CDR2 SASEGT. Trimming removed 10 bases at V and 9 bases at J, with 16 bases between. The CDR3 is made up of 13 amino acids. The CDR3 is CATESGGGSPLHF. The CDR3 nucleotides read TGTGCCACAGAATCAGGAGGAGGTTCACCCCTCCACTTT.

This clonotype was observed a handful of times. CDR3 loop: CASSYGQYNEQFF. The CDR3 region has the DNA TGTGCCAGCAGTTACGGGCAGTACAATGAGCAGTTCTTC. The chain is built from TRBV6-5 and TRBJ2-1; D call uncertain. The germline V gene has CDR1 MNHEY and CDR2 SVGAGI. CDR3 size: 13 residues. Trimming removed 2 bases from V and 4 bases from J, with 6 bases in between.

The chain is built from TRBV6-5 and TRBJ2-5; TRBD2 agrees at 14 bases. The CDR3 totals 19 residues. Germline CDR1 reads MNHEY; CDR2 reads SVGAGI. V shed 4 bases, J shed 4 bases, and the junction held 14 bases outside the gene matches. CDR3 loop: CASSSPEDQGLAGAETQYF. The CDR3 nucleotides are TGTGCCAGCAGTTCACCAGAAGACCAGGGACTAGCGGGGGCAGAGACCCAGTACTTC.

J is TRBJ1-3 and V is TRBV7-3, with unresolved D. The CDR3 is 13 amino acids. V lost 7 bases and J lost 3, with 10 bases in between. The germline gives CDR1 SGHTA, CDR2 FQGTGA. The DNA of the CDR3 is TGTGCCAGCATCTTGTACGGTGGAAACACCATATATTTT. It codes for CASILYGGNTIYF. Filled out from reference TRBV7-3 and TRBJ1-3, the complete variable domain reads GAGVSQTPSNKVTEKGKYVELRCDPISGHTALYWYRQSLGQGPEFLIYFQGTGAADDSGLPNDRFFAVRPEGSVSTLKIQRTERGDSAVYLCASILYGGNTIYFGEGSWLTVV.

This clonotype turned up a few times. The CDR3 DNA is TGTGCCATCAGTAACCAGATTTCTATGAACACTGAAGCTTTCTTT. It yields the protein CAISNQISMNTEAFF. V usage is TRBV10-3 and J usage is TRBJ1-1; D is ambiguous. The CDR3 contains 15 residues. Per germline, CDR1 ENHRY and CDR2 SYGVKD. The V end lost 5 bases, the J end lost 0 bases, and 13 bases lay between the germline ends.

This clonotype was detected a few times. The rearrangement links TRBV28 to TRBJ2-7; tentative D call: TRBD1 (6 bases). V lost 5 bases and J 0 bases, leaving 11 bases between the germline ends. The CDR3 covers 14 residues. Germline V lookup: CDR1 MDHEN, CDR2 SYDVKM. CDR3 amino acids: CASSGPDSSYEQYF. For the CDR3, the DNA is TGTGCCAGCAGTGGGCCGGACAGCTCCTACGAGCAGTACTTC. The full variable domain, its missing parts supplied by reference TRBV28 and TRBJ2-7, is DVKVTQSSRYLVKRTGEKVFLECVQDMDHENMFWYRQDPGLGLRLIYFSYDVKMKEKGDIPEGYSVSREKKERFSLILESASTNQTSMYLCASSGPDSSYEQYFGPGTRLTVT.

This clonotype was seen a few times. DNA of the CDR3: TGTGCCAGCAGCTCGGGCCCAACCCCGCGGGGGGCCAACGTCCTGACTTTC. Protein sequence: CASSSGPTPRGANVLTF. The chain is built from TRBV6-2 or TRBV6-3 and TRBJ2-6; D gene ambiguous. Deletions cut 6 bases from V and 4 bases from J, with 19 bases between. The CDR3 spans 17 residues. Germline CDR1 and CDR2: MNHEY and SVGEGT.

Concerning this clonotype itself: A much bigger clone sits one base away, suggesting this may be a read error. The gene calls are TRBV3-1 and TRBJ1-1; D call uncertain. The germline V gene encodes CDR1 LGHDT and CDR2 YNNKEL (reference sequence). Deletions cut 1 base from V and 3 bases from J, with 6 bases between. This CDR3 contains 13 residues. In nucleotides, the CDR3 is TGTGCCAGCAGCCAAGGGGTGGACACTGAAGCTTTCTTT. This sequence encodes CASSQGVDTEAFF.

This clonotype appeared a few times. The chain employs TRBV5-4 and TRBJ2-5; 8 bases align to TRBD2. Germline-derived CDR1 and CDR2 are SGHNT and YYREEE (reference sequence). This CDR3 comprises 16 residues. The trim removed 2 bases at V and 4 bases at J, leaving 10 bases unmatched. Here the CDR3 reads CASSFDPGTRSETQYF. CDR3 nucleotide sequence: TGTGCCAGCAGCTTTGATCCCGGGACTAGATCAGAGACCCAGTACTTC.

Remarks on this clonotype: One end of the junction is discordant with germline, which a read error may explain. V gene TRBV7-2 combines with J gene TRBJ2-5; weak D call: TRBD1 (6 bases). Germline V gene data show CDR1 as SGHTA and CDR2 as FQGNSA. The CDR3 extends over 13 amino acids. CDR3 in DNA: TGTGCCAGCAGCTTAGGGACAGTGGAGACCCAGGACTTC. Residues: CASSLGTVETQDF.

This clonotype was counted between two and nine times. CDR3 in DNA: TGCGCCAGCAGTTTAACTTTAAGCAATCAGCCCCAGCATTTT. Encoded protein: CASSLTLSNQPQHF. The rearrangement joins TRBV4-3 to TRBJ1-5; no reliable D call. This CDR3 region has 14 residues. The germline V gene encodes CDR1 LGHNA and CDR2 YSLEER. Trimming removed 6 bases from V and 1 base from J, with 10 bases in between.

There are a few counts of this clonotype. The chain recombines TRBV7-8 with TRBJ2-2; D may match TRBD1 or TRBD2 (5 bases each). From germline, CDR1 is SGHVS and CDR2 FQNEAQ. Between the trimmed V and J ends, which lost 1 base and 6 bases, there was a span of 9 bases. CDR3 length: 14 residues. The CDR3 region is CASSLVTGPGELFF. CDR3 bases: TGTGCCAGCAGCTTAGTGACGGGACCCGGGGAGCTGTTTTTT.

This clonotype was seen only a few times. This rearrangement joins TRBV19 to TRBJ1-5; no firm D call. Germline assignment: CDR1 LNHDA and CDR2 SQIVND (reference sequence). This CDR3 has 16 amino acids. V dropped 3 bases and J dropped 2 bases, with 14 bases sitting between them. The CDR3 coding sequence is TGTGCCAGTAGTATCCGACGGAATTTAGGCAATCAGCCCCAGCATTTT. Translating gives CASSIRRNLGNQPQHF.

V is TRBV5-1 and J is TRBJ1-2; TRBD1 matches 7 bases. The trim removed 1 base at V and 6 bases at J, leaving 6 bases unmatched. The germline CDR1 and CDR2 sequences are SGHRS and YFSETQ. CDR3 size: 14 residues. In DNA form, the CDR3 reads TGCGCCAGCAGCTTGTTGGGGACAGCAGATGGCTACACCTTC. Residues: CASSLLGTADGYTF.

This clonotype was seen at least ten times. The rearrangement uses TRBV6-1 and TRBJ2-5; D is perhaps TRBD2 (6 bases). This CDR3 region has 10 residues. CDR1 is MNHNS and CDR2 is SASEGT in the germline V gene. V lost 8 bases and J 5 bases, leaving 6 bases between the germline ends. The CDR3: CASRGETQYF. Here the CDR3 DNA reads TGTGCCAGCCGGGGGGAGACCCAGTACTTC.

This clonotype was observed a few times. The V gene is TRBV10-2, the J gene TRBJ2-7; 11 bases line up with TRBD2. CDR3 length: 16 residues. V lost 3 bases and J lost 1; bases outside the gene matches: 5. Looked up from germline, CDR1 is WSHSY and CDR2 is SAAADI. As DNA, the CDR3 is TGCGCCAGCAGTGATGTAGCGGGGGGGGGATCCTACGAGCAGTACTTC. Translated: CASSDVAGGGSYEQYF.

The CDR3 is CASSIRDSTGELFF. In DNA, the CDR3 is TGCGCCAGCAGCATCCGGGACAGTACCGGGGAGCTGTTTTTT. The genes are TRBV5-1 and TRBJ2-2, with TRBD1 matching over 7 bases. Germline V gene sequence: CDR1 SGHRS, CDR2 YFSETQ. The length of the CDR3 is 14 residues. V was clipped by 4 bases and J by 5 bases; unmatched bases: 5.

The chain carries TRBV5-5 and TRBJ1-5; TRBD1 matches 9 bases. The germline gives CDR1 SGHKS, CDR2 YYEKEE (reference sequence). This CDR3 has 16 amino acids. V dropped 4 bases and J dropped 3; count of bases not matched to a gene: 8. The CDR3 sequence: CASSPTGGFTNQPQHF. CDR3 nucleotide sequence: TGTGCCAGCAGCCCCACAGGGGGCTTTACCAATCAGCCCCAGCATTTT.

The chain joins TRBV28 to TRBJ2-7; no clear D. This CDR3 has 16 amino acids. Trimming took 6 bases from V and 5 from J, leaving 23 bases between them. CDR1 and CDR2 from the germline V gene are MDHEN and SYDVKM. The CDR3 region is CASSTAGSLGVHEQYF. For the CDR3, the DNA is TGTGCCAGCAGCACCGCCGGGTCGCTAGGCGTACACGAGCAGTACTTC.

The chain joins TRBV30 to TRBJ1-1; D unclear. Germline V gene sequence: CDR1 GTSNPN, CDR2 SVGIG (reference sequence). This CDR3 is 13 amino acids long. V lost 7 bases to trimming and J lost 0 bases, with 12 bases between them. DNA for the CDR3: TGTGCCTTACAAGACGGGTTGAACACTGAAGCTTTCTTT. It yields the protein CALQDGLNTEAFF.

The chain recombines TRBV6-1 with TRBJ2-7; 8 nucleotides agree with TRBD1. Trimming removed 2 bases from V and 2 bases from J; junction bases left unmatched: 2. The CDR3 is made up of 14 amino acids. Germline CDR1 reads MNHNS; CDR2 reads SASEGT. CDR3 amino acids: CASSEWDRPYEQYF. The CDR3 nucleotides are TGTGCCAGCAGTGAATGGGACAGGCCCTACGAGCAGTACTTC.